This T cell receptor (beta chain) stems from a study of T cell responses to AZD1222 COVID-19 vaccine. Study-wide findings and caveats: Every sample of the repertoires postdated the peak T cell response. A mostly white British donor set with more females was recruited, and clonal diversity was possibly underestimated. Vaccine-associated CD4 TCRs ranged over spike, dominating at 160-218 and 743-854. Baseline serostatus was positive in only six AZD1222 recipients.

Assay: immunoSEQ multiplex PCR; the TCRdb copy retains only in-frame clones and omits some. Among about 120,000 clones listed, about 90% were seen once. Regarding this clone: Antigen specificity is unknown.

CDR1 and CDR2 from the germline V gene are MDHEN and SYDVKM. Trimming left V 7 bases short and J 4 bases short, with 17 bases between. The CDR3 contains 15 residues. Sequenced here: peripheral blood, sampled on day 0 of AZD1222 vaccination. This TCR derives from an adult in good health. The rearrangement uses TRBV28 and TRBJ2-1; D is tentatively TRBD1 or TRBD2 (5 bases each). CDR3 sequence (DNA): TGTGCCAGCAAAGTTGGGGCAGACTATTACAATGAGCAGTTCTTC. Residues: CASKVGADYYNEQFF.